This T cell receptor beta chain derives from a study of T cells in Graves' hyperthyroidism and ophthalmopathy. The germline gives CDR1 DFQATT, CDR2 SNEGSKA (reference sequence). Trimming cost V 2 bases and J 3 bases, with 7 bases left between them. The CDR3 length is 12 residues. Amplified regions were TCR beta CDR3 sequences from RNA transcripts. TCR CDR3 underwent first-round RT-PCR with the HTBI primer set. One entry per CDR3 protein results from TCRdb running MiXCR on the multiplex PCR reads. The table lists 540,000 or so distinct CDR3 sequences, around 42% of them singletons. The study left out patients who had uncontrolled infection, other autoimmune disease, pregnancy or lactation. Diagnostic decisions used clinical symptoms, serum thyroxine and TRAb, thyroid ultrasound and orbital computed tomography.

This chain joins TRBV20-1 and TRBJ1-2; tentative D call: TRBD1 (5 bases). This TCR derives from an adult woman with Graves' disease, either hyperthyroidism or ophthalmopathy (not recorded which). The sequenced material came from peripheral blood or thyroid tissue (not recorded which). In DNA form, the CDR3 reads TGCAGTGCTAGACGGGGGGACTATGGCTACACCTTC. Protein: CSARRGDYGYTF.